These 29 T cell receptor beta chains originate from one sample sequenced in a study of blood T cell repertoires in COVID-19. The repertoire was sequenced with immunoSEQ multiplex PCR; TCRdb's copy has only in-frame clones and lacks some. The table lists 200,000 to 300,000 clones, around 88% of them singletons. Material for sequencing was PBMCs or T cells enriched from blood (not recorded which). Receptors were obtained from a woman in her thirties or forties with acute COVID-19.

The chain uses TRBV10-2 and TRBJ1-1; D uncertain. The CDR3 runs to 12 residues. Germline loops: CDR1 WSHSY, CDR2 SAAADI. Trimming took off 6 bases at V and 1 base at J, with 6 bases between the two ends. CDR3 sequence: CASREQNTEAFF. In nucleotides, the CDR3 is TGCGCCAGCAGGGAGCAGAACACTGAAGCTTTCTTT.

V gene TRBV5-4 combines with J gene TRBJ1-2; no firm D call. The CDR3 is made up of 12 amino acids. In germline, CDR1 is SGHNT, CDR2 YYREEE (reference sequence). V was pared by 0 bases and J by 5 bases, with 5 bases between. Here the CDR3 reads CASSLETYGYTF. Written as DNA, the CDR3 is TGTGCCAGCAGCTTGGAAACTTATGGCTACACCTTC.

The chain recombines TRBV24-1 with TRBJ2-5; the D gene is possibly TRBD2 (6 bases). The CDR3 covers 15 residues. Trimming pared 4 bases from V and 5 bases from J, leaving 16 bases between. Germline lookup yields CDR1 KGHDR and CDR2 SFDVKD. The chain's CDR3 is CATSDPSGDGETQYF. The DNA of the CDR3 is TGTGCCACCAGTGACCCCTCGGGAGACGGGGAGACCCAGTACTTC.

The J gene is TRBJ2-5, the V gene TRBV5-1; TRBD2 matches at 10 bases. Looked up from germline, CDR1 is SGHRS and CDR2 is YFSETQ. V was pared by 5 bases and J by 4 bases, with 5 bases of the junction left unmatched. The CDR3 is made up of 14 amino acids. DNA of the CDR3: TGCGCCAGCAGATCTAGCGGGAGCGGAGAGACCCAGTACTTC. Amino acids: CASRSSGSGETQYF.

V and J are TRBV6-5 and TRBJ1-4, with D tentatively TRBD1 (6 bases). This CDR3 has 15 residues. Germline values: CDR1 MNHEY, CDR2 SVGAGI. Deletions cut 5 bases from V and 7 bases from J, with 17 bases between. DNA for the CDR3: TGTGCCAGCAGTAAGAACAGGGTGTTAAGTGAAAAACTGTTTTTT. Residues: CASSKNRVLSEKLFF.

CDR3 in DNA: TGTGCCAGCAGCCAAGGAGGGGGAGTAAACACTGAAGCTTTCTTT. Translating gives CASSQGGGVNTEAFF. The chain couples TRBV3-1 (or the pseudogene TRBV3-2) to TRBJ1-1, with D possibly TRBD1 on 6 matching bases. V was cut by 1 base and J by 2 bases, with 11 bases left in between. The CDR3 length is 15 residues. From germline, CDR1 is LGHDT and CDR2 YNNKEL (reference sequence).

This clone appeared once. The chain has TRBV28 and TRBJ1-2, with TRBD1 identical over 10 bases. The CDR3 runs 13 residues. From germline, CDR1 is MDHEN and CDR2 SYDVKM. This CDR3 is CAYDRGLGYGYTF. Here the CDR3 DNA reads TGTGCTTACGACAGGGGGCTCGGCTATGGCTACACCTTC.

In its sample, this clone was seen once. J is TRBJ2-1 and V is TRBV30; 8 nucleotides agree with TRBD2. The CDR3 spans 13 residues. Germline loops: CDR1 GTSNPN, CDR2 SVGIG (reference sequence). After removal of 2 bases from V and 8 bases from J, the junction contained 5 bases not matched to a gene. CDR3 residues: CAWSQVRGDEQFF. The CDR3 DNA is TGTGCCTGGAGTCAGGTGCGGGGGGATGAGCAGTTCTTC.

This chain links TRBV7-8 with TRBJ2-1; 9 bases fit TRBD2. Germline V gene data show CDR1 as SGHVS and CDR2 as FQNEAQ. This CDR3 has 17 amino acids. The V gene end was trimmed by 3 bases and the J gene end by 3 bases; junction bases not matched to a gene: 9. The DNA of the CDR3 is TGTGCCAGCAGCTTGGACCGACTAGCGGTTTTCTACAATGAGCAGTTCTTC. It yields the protein CASSLDRLAVFYNEQFF.

The V and J genes are TRBV11-2 and TRBJ2-7; tentatively, D is TRBD1 (6 bases). Trimming stripped 3 bases from V and 3 bases from J, with 12 bases between. In germline, CDR1 is SGHAT, CDR2 FQNNGV. This CDR3 has 14 amino acids. In DNA form, the CDR3 reads TGTGCCAGCAGCTTCAGGGGATGGGACTACGAGCAGTACGTC. This sequence encodes CASSFRGWDYEQYV.

CDR3 DNA sequence: TGTGCCAGCAGTTATTTTGTGAGCGCCGGGGAGCTGTTTTTT. Protein: CASSYFVSAGELFF. The chain couples TRBV6-5 to TRBJ2-2; D is unclear. V lost 3 bases and J lost 6, with 11 bases in between. Per germline, CDR1 MNHEY and CDR2 SVGAGI. The CDR3 is 14 amino acids.

The rearrangement uses TRBV30 and TRBJ2-7, with 10 bases lining up with TRBD1. From germline, CDR1 is GTSNPN and CDR2 SVGIG (reference sequence). Trimming cost V 2 bases and J 4 bases; bases outside gene matches: 20. The CDR3 consists of 19 residues. The CDR3: CAWSFRGQGLPRGRYEQYF. Here the CDR3 DNA reads TGTGCCTGGAGTTTTAGGGGACAGGGGCTTCCCCGGGGCAGGTACGAGCAGTACTTC.

This chain connects TRBV5-5 to TRBJ1-6, with TRBD1 as a possible D gene (6 bases). CDR1 and CDR2 from the germline V gene are SGHKS and YYEKEE (reference sequence). V lost 0 bases and J 9 bases, leaving 19 bases between the germline ends. The CDR3 runs to 17 residues. The CDR3 DNA sequence: TGTGCCAGCAGCTTGGGTCGGCAGGGGCGGATAGGTTCACCCCTCCACTTT. Protein: CASSLGRQGRIGSPLHF. Complete variable domain (other parts from reference TRBV5-5 and TRBJ1-6): DAGVTQSPTHLIKTRGQQVTLRCSPISGHKSVSWYQQVLGQGPQFIFQYYEKEERGRGNFPDRFSARQFPNYSSELNVNALLLGDSALYLCASSLGRQGRIGSPLHFGNGTRLTVT.

The CDR3 DNA reads as TGTGCCAGCAGCTCGGGACAGGGGTCCCATCCCCTCCACTTT. This gives the protein CASSSGQGSHPLHF. V and J are TRBV27 and TRBJ1-6; 10 nucleotides align to TRBD1. With V trimmed by 6 bases and J by 13 bases, 9 bases remained unmatched. CDR1 and CDR2 from the germline V gene are MNHEY and SMNVEV (reference sequence). This CDR3 contains 14 residues.

The chain joins TRBV6-5 to TRBJ1-1; TRBD1 aligns across 9 bases. The CDR3 runs to 15 residues. The germline V gene has CDR1 MNHEY and CDR2 SVGAGI. The ends lost 6 bases at V and 3 bases at J; junction bases unmatched: 8. The CDR3 spells CASSNIQGAHTEAFF. The CDR3 DNA sequence: TGTGCCAGCAGCAACATACAGGGGGCTCACACTGAAGCTTTCTTT.

J is TRBJ2-7 and V is TRBV30; D perhaps matches TRBD1 (6 bases). The V end was cut by 0 bases, the J end by 6 bases, with 15 bases between. CDR3 length equals 14 residues. Per the germline V gene, CDR1 is GTSNPN and CDR2 is SVGIG (reference sequence). DNA of the CDR3: TGTGCCTGGAGTGTAGAGGCAGGGGTAGGCGAGCAGTACTTC. It is translated as CAWSVEAGVGEQYF.

The chain recombines TRBV19 with TRBJ1-1; 9 bases align to TRBD1. The length of the CDR3 is 14 residues. The germline gives CDR1 LNHDA, CDR2 SQIVND (reference sequence). Trimming cost V 5 bases and J 6 bases; bases outside gene matches: 7. CDR3 region: CASSADRGGAEAFF. The CDR3 DNA follows: TGTGCCAGTAGTGCGGACAGGGGCGGCGCTGAAGCTTTCTTT. The whole variable domain, filled in from reference TRBV19 and TRBJ1-1, reads DGGITQSPKYLFRKEGQNVTLSCEQNLNHDAMYWYRQDPGQGLRLIYYSQIVNDFQKGDIAEGYSVSREKKESFPLTVTSAQKNPTAFYLCASSADRGGAEAFFGQGTRLTVV.

The chain recombines TRBV19 with TRBJ1-1; weak D call: TRBD1 (6 bases). CDR3 size: 14 residues. Germline assignment: CDR1 LNHDA and CDR2 SQIVND (reference sequence). V was cut by 3 bases and J by 5 bases, with 13 bases left in between. The DNA of the CDR3 is TGTGCCAGTAGTATGGGGGCGCAAGGAACTGAAGCTTTCTTT. Translation gives CASSMGAQGTEAFF.

This chain connects TRBV10-2 to TRBJ2-2; 8 bases are a match to TRBD1. V shed 8 bases, J shed 4 bases, and the junction held 3 bases outside the gene matches. Germline-derived CDR1 and CDR2 are WSHSY and SAAADI. This CDR3 is 13 amino acids long. CDR3 in DNA: TGCGCCAGCGGCCAGGGGGCCACCGGGGAGCTGTTTTTT. Translating gives CASGQGATGELFF.

V and J are TRBV7-9 and TRBJ1-1; D possibly corresponds to TRBD1 (5 bases). Germline CDR1 reads SEHNR; CDR2 reads FQNEAQ (reference sequence). There are 14 residues in the CDR3. V lost 2 bases and J lost 4, with 11 bases in between. The CDR3 DNA sequence: TGTGCCAGCAGCTTAAGGTTGGGGGGCACTGAAGCTTTCTTT. Residues: CASSLRLGGTEAFF.

The chain carries TRBV19 and TRBJ2-1, with 8 bases fitting TRBD1. CDR1 and CDR2 (germline): LNHDA, SQIVND (reference sequence). With 7 bases clipped from V and 2 bases from J, the junction kept 4 bases outside the gene matches. The CDR3 totals 14 residues. The CDR3 spells CASTRQGPYNEQFF. CDR3 sequence (DNA): TGTGCCAGTACCCGACAGGGGCCCTACAATGAGCAGTTCTTC.

The V gene is TRBV2, the J gene TRBJ2-2, with D possibly matching TRBD1 (6 bases). Germline V gives CDR1 SNHLY, CDR2 FYNNEI. The CDR3 length is 13 residues. The V end lost 6 bases, the J end lost 5 bases, and 10 bases lay between the germline ends. This CDR3 reads CASRETGTGELFF. The CDR3 nucleotides read TGTGCCAGCAGGGAAACAGGGACCGGGGAGCTGTTTTTT.

J is TRBJ2-1 and V is TRBV29-1, with D possibly matching TRBD1 (6 bases). The CDR3 runs 13 residues. CDR1 and CDR2 from the germline V gene are SQVTM and ANQGSEA. V dropped 6 bases and J dropped 7 bases, with 16 bases sitting between them. As DNA, the CDR3 is TGCAGCGTCGTGGTTAGGGGGTGGAATGAGCAGTTCTTC. The encoded protein is CSVVVRGWNEQFF.

The chain is built from TRBV6-4 and TRBJ2-1; 13 bases line up with TRBD2. The CDR3 is 17 residues long. Germline CDR1 is MRHNA and CDR2 is SNTAGT. The J segment lost 6 bases and the V segment lost 1 base, leaving 6 bases of the junction unmatched. CDR3 sequence (DNA): TGTGCCAGCAGTGACTGGACTAGCGGGAGCGGGCGCAATGAGCAGTTCTTC. Its protein product is CASSDWTSGSGRNEQFF.

This clone was counted once. The chain is built from TRBV6-2 or TRBV6-3 and TRBJ1-5; D gene uncertain. CDR3 length: 13 amino acids. The V and J ends lost 5 bases and 5 bases respectively, with 10 bases between them. The V gene's germline CDR1 is MNHEY and CDR2 SVGEGT. CDR3 in DNA: TGTGCCAGCAGTAGGCAGGAACATCAGCCCCAGCATTTT. Amino acid sequence: CASSRQEHQPQHF.

This clone was counted once. The chain couples TRBV27 to TRBJ2-1, with D possibly being TRBD2 (5 bases). CDR1 is MNHEY and CDR2 is SMNVEV in the germline V gene (reference sequence). The V gene lost 5 bases and the J gene lost 2 bases, with 19 bases spanning the gap. The CDR3 loop spans 17 amino acids. CDR3 sequence: CASSTTPLAVTYNEQFF. CDR3 coding DNA: TGTGCCAGCAGTACAACCCCCCTAGCAGTAACCTACAATGAGCAGTTCTTC.

The genes are TRBV5-1 and TRBJ2-7; 8 nucleotides agree with TRBD2. Germline V lookup: CDR1 SGHRS, CDR2 YFSETQ. The CDR3 contains 16 residues. V shed 0 bases and J 3 bases; nucleotides not matched to a gene: 8. CDR3 coding DNA: TGCGCCAGCAGCTTGGCGTCTCGGACTAGCAGCTACGAGCAGTACTTC. This sequence encodes CASSLASRTSSYEQYF.

The chain employs TRBV15 and TRBJ1-2; D uncertain. This CDR3 contains 14 residues. Germline CDR1 and CDR2: LNHNV and YYDKDF (reference sequence). Trimming cost V 0 bases and J 4 bases, with 9 bases left between them. The DNA for the CDR3 is TGTGCCACCAGCAGAGATATGAGAAGCTATGGCTACACCTTC. It yields the protein CATSRDMRSYGYTF.

The chain uses TRBV25-1 and TRBJ2-3; D is perhaps TRBD2 (6 bases). From germline, CDR1 is MGHDK and CDR2 SYGVNS. The length of the CDR3 is 18 residues. Trimming stripped 6 bases from V and 3 bases from J, with 25 bases between. The CDR3 DNA is TGTGCCAGCAGCCCCCTAGCGCGAGCCACTATTTTAACAGATACGCAGTATTTT. Translated: CASSPLARATILTDTQYF.